This TCR beta chain emerged from a study of T cells in localized non-small cell lung cancer. Assay used: immunoSEQ multiplex PCR; TCRdb lists only in-frame clones, some missing. Here the sample spans some 27,000 clones, around 89% being singletons. CDR1 is MDHEN and CDR2 is SYDVKM in the germline V gene. V was pared by 5 bases and J by 1 base, with 17 bases between. This CDR3 is built from 17 residues. This clonotype was sampled from a female donor of 60 years or more with stage III squamous cell lung carcinoma. The V and J genes are TRBV28 and TRBJ2-2; D is perhaps TRBD2 (6 bases). Sequences were derived from peripheral blood, sampled before any cancer treatment. This CDR3 is CASSLFGRLGNTGELFF. Written as DNA, the CDR3 is TGTGCCAGCAGTCTTTTTGGGAGGCTAGGGAACACCGGGGAGCTGTTTTTT.